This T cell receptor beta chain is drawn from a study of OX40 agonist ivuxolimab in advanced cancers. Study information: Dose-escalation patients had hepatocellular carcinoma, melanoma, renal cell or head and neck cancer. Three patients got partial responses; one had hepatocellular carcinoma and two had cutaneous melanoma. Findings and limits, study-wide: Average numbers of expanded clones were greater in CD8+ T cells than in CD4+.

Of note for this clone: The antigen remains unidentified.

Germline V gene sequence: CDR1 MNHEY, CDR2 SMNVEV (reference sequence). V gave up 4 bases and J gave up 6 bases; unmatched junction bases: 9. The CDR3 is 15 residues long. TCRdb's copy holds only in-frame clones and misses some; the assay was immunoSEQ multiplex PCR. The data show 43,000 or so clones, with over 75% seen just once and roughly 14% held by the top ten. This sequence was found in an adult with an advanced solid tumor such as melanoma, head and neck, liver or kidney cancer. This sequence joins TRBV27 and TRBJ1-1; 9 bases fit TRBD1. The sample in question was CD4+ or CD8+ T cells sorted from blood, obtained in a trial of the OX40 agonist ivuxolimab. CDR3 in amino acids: CASSSSRRQGAEAFF. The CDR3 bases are TGTGCCAGCAGTTCCAGTCGAAGACAGGGGGCTGAAGCTTTCTTT.